Each of the 7 T cell receptor beta chains below was sequenced from the same sample in a study of blood T cells in healthy people across ages. A sample-barcoded 5' primer and a J-beta primer mix were used in a second PCR of roughly 7 to 11 cycles. In TCRdb, the 5' RACE reads were re-called with MiXCR into one record per CDR3 protein. The sample lists about 1.8 million distinct CDR3 sequences; 49% were seen once. The sample taken for sequencing was blood. The origin of the receptors is a woman aged 40 to 49 in good health.

V is TRBV6-9 and J is TRBJ2-3; possibly TRBD1 for D (7 bases). The V gene lost 9 bases and the J gene lost 4 bases, with 17 bases spanning the gap. CDR1 is MNHGY, CDR2 SVAAGI, per germline. The CDR3 sequence is 14 residues long. The CDR3 loop reads CARRGAGGPDTQYF. Here the CDR3 DNA reads TGTGCCAGGAGGGGGGCAGGGGGGCCAGATACGCAGTATTTT.

The CDR3 DNA is TGTGCCAGCAGCTTAGAGGCAGGGCGGGGGGGCCACAATGAGCAGTTCTTC. As protein: CASSLEAGRGGHNEQFF. The chain combines TRBV7-3 with TRBJ2-1, with 9 bases identical to TRBD2. Germline trimming cut 2 bases from V and 5 bases from J; bases unmatched to any gene: 10. The germline gives CDR1 SGHTA, CDR2 FQGTGA. The CDR3 loop spans 17 amino acids.

The chain employs TRBV15 and TRBJ1-2; the D gene is possibly TRBD1 (6 bases). Germline-derived CDR1 and CDR2 are LNHNV and YYDKDF (reference sequence). Trimming cost V 3 bases and J 5 bases, with 13 bases left between them. The CDR3 sequence is 14 residues long. CDR3 DNA sequence: TGTGCCACCAGCAGTCGGCAGGGGCGGTATGGCTACACCTTC. Residues: CATSSRQGRYGYTF.

CDR3 sequence reads: CASSFPQGAGEQYF. CDR3 bases: TGTGCCAGCAGCTTCCCCCAGGGGGCGGGCGAGCAGTACTTC. This sequence joins TRBV13 and TRBJ2-7; the match to TRBD1 covers 8 bases. Trimming cost V 3 bases and J 6 bases; bases outside gene matches: 7. Looked up from germline, CDR1 is PRHDT and CDR2 is FYEKMQ (reference sequence). CDR3 size: 14 residues.

This clonotype has more than one count but fewer than ten. The chain has TRBV6-2 or TRBV6-3 and TRBJ2-6, with 11 nucleotides matching TRBD1. The CDR3 extends over 19 amino acids. After removal of 2 bases from V and 1 base from J, the junction contained 7 bases not matched to a gene. The germline V gene has CDR1 MNHEY and CDR2 SVGEGT. Written as DNA, the CDR3 is TGTGCCAGCAGTTACGAGACCGGGACAGGGGGGTCTGGGGCCAACGTCCTGACTTTC. Translated: CASSYETGTGGSGANVLTF.

The chain couples TRBV28 to TRBJ2-4; TRBD1 matches at 8 bases. This CDR3 spans 14 amino acids. V shed 7 bases, J shed 3 bases, and the junction held 5 bases outside the gene matches. Germline V lookup: CDR1 MDHEN, CDR2 SYDVKM. In DNA, the CDR3 is TGTGCCAGCACCCCCGACAGGGGCAAAAACATTCAGTACTTC. Translating gives CASTPDRGKNIQYF.

The chain has TRBV20-1 and TRBJ1-1; D is uncertain. There are 10 residues in the CDR3. Germline CDR1 and CDR2: DFQATT and SNEGSKA (reference sequence). V gave up 6 bases and J gave up 5 bases, with 7 bases separating them. CDR3 protein: CSAIRTEAFF. Written as DNA, the CDR3 is TGCAGTGCCATTCGAACTGAAGCTTTCTTT.